This note documents a single T cell receptor beta chain sequence. The clone's antigen remains unknown. Base-call qualities are not available, and no considerably larger clone is one nucleotide away. These data come from a study of blood T cell repertoires in COVID-19 (dated by TCRdb to 2018 to 2020). About the study as a whole: The collaborator samples originated in the United States, Italy and Spain and spanned the acute and convalescent phases of COVID-19. The material from the prospective study consisted of cDNA or gDNA derived from T cells, B-cell-depleted T cells, or PBMCs. The sample metadata nearly always contained a de-identified subject ID, COVID-19 status, age in years and sex. Samples were obtained from the ongoing ImmuneRACE study (first 160 participants) and from some 1,200 subjects provided by 6 global collaborators. Deeply sampled blood TCRbeta repertoires from subjects exposed to, actively infected with, or recovered from COVID-19 were included in the dataset. HLA class I and class II types, where available, came from metadata supplied by the sample provider rather than from assay-based typing. The repertoires were made available in a free public database intended to serve as a resource for research on the immune response to SARS-CoV-2. Overall study results and their limits: How much clinical and demographic metadata was included differed by source and by participant, and the metadata was provided uncurated.

The CDR3, cysteine through phenylalanine, is 17 amino acids long. This entry keeps only the CDR3 DNA: 51 bases, framed from base 1. CDR1 and CDR2, looked up from the germline V gene, are LGHNA and YNFKEQ. The germline V and J ends show losses of 2 bases and 4 bases respectively, and no gene match explains 9 bases of the junction. The immunoSEQ Assay, a bias-controlled multiplex PCR, was used to amplify TCRbeta CDR3 regions from genomic DNA. Per the original workflow: The number of nucleated cells in each sample was estimated by amplification of reference gene primers within the assay. Sequence reads were collapsed and filtered to measure the absolute abundance of every unique TCRbeta CDR3 rearrangement. For each sample, productive Simpson clonality was calculated as the square root of Simpson's diversity index across productive rearrangements. This is the immuneACCESS table as TCRdb keeps it, with only in-frame sequences that have V and J called. A part of the clones is gone; compared with another copy, unresolved V genes explain less than half, and the rest is unexplained. V and J calls and clone size are as listed in that table; D and trimming were resolved from the DNA. This sample has about 200,000 clones in its table, and approximately 91% of those were observed once. The ten largest clones represent around 4.8% of the sample.

Each collaborating institution followed its own protocols to collect whole blood in K2EDTA tubes. For TCRbeta analysis, collaborators shipped samples in one of three forms: frozen whole blood, isolated PBMCs, or DNA extracted from either of those sample types. The chain uses TRBV4-2 and TRBJ2-5; 11 central bases correspond to TRBD2. This TCR was recovered from a woman in her forties with acute or convalescent COVID-19. The sample taken for sequencing was peripheral blood. The CDR3 sequence is CASSQPPSSGGAETQYF. The DNA reads TGTGCCAGCAGCCAACCTCCGAGTAGCGGGGGGGCAGAGACCCAGTACTTC.